This T cell receptor beta chain is drawn from a study of tumor and adjacent non-tumor tissue in lung cancer. On the study more broadly: On average, productive TCRbeta reads reached about 4.2 million per sample. Whole-study results and caveats: Tumor TCR diversity, when higher, was linked to shorter survival. TCR diversity was significantly greater in tumor than normal lung tissue.

The library came from three nested PCR rounds adapted from ARM-PCR protocols. TCRdb redid the calling of the multiplex PCR reads with MiXCR, one entry per CDR3 protein. Of roughly 120,000 distinct CDR3 sequences in the sample, roughly 75% were seen once. As regards this clonotype: Its specificity is not known. A much larger clone lies one base from this, so it may be a read error.

Trimming took 6 bases from V and 5 from J, leaving 19 bases between them. The length of the CDR3 is 15 residues. Germline V gene sequence: CDR1 MNHNY, CDR2 SVGAGI (reference sequence). The template was RNA from unsorted bulk tissue. The sample consisted of lung tumor tissue. V and J are TRBV6-6 and TRBJ2-5, with D perhaps matching TRBD1 (5 bases). The sequence came from a woman aged 60 to 75 with non-small cell lung cancer. Written as DNA, the CDR3 is TGTGCCAGCAGACGCCTGACAGACATGGACGAGACCCAGTACTTC. Translation gives CASRRLTDMDETQYF.